This is a list of T cell receptor beta chains from one sample in a study of human versus mouse CDR3 diversity and MHC coevolution. Assay: immunoSEQ multiplex PCR; the TCRdb copy retains only in-frame clones and omits some. This table holds around 74,000 clones, about nine tenths found once. The specimen was naive CD4+ T cells from blood. Every receptor here comes from a person between 25 and 69 years old in good health. Each CDR3 is given with its conserved first and last residue. D genes are given only for firm matches. The size of a clone is reported for some rows only, either as once, few or many, or as a class for expanded clones.

J: TRBJ2-1; size: .; V: TRBV6-5; D: TRBD2; length: 15; CDR3: CASRQLAGGHNEQFF; DNA: TGTGCCAGCAGACAACTAGCGGGAGGACACAATGAGCAGTTCTTC
J: TRBJ2-7; size: .; V: TRBV18; D: .; length: 15; CDR3: CASSPKPGLSYEQYF; DNA: TGTGCCAGCTCACCGAAACCGGGATTGTCCTACGAGCAGTACTTC
J: TRBJ2-1; size: .; V: TRBV4-1; D: .; length: 16; CDR3: CASSQEAAESYNEQFF; DNA: TGCGCCAGCAGCCAGGAAGCGGCTGAGTCCTACAATGAGCAGTTCTTC
J: TRBJ2-1; size: few; V: TRBV27; D: TRBD1; length: 13; CDR3: CASSLWDSNEQFF; DNA: TGTGCCAGCAGTTTATGGGACAGCAATGAGCAGTTCTTC
J: TRBJ1-2; size: .; V: TRBV5-1; D: TRBD1; length: 15; CDR3: CASSWGDRDTYGYTF; DNA: TGCGCCAGCAGCTGGGGGGACAGGGACACATATGGCTACACCTTC
J: TRBJ1-6; size: .; V: TRBV5-6; D: .; length: 14; CDR3: CASSLEQGNSPLHF; DNA: TGTGCCAGCAGCTTGGAACAGGGTAATTCACCCCTCCACTTT
J: TRBJ1-1; size: .; V: TRBV6-6; D: .; length: 15; CDR3: CASSYAAPGDTEAFF; DNA: TGTGCCAGCAGTTACGCAGCCCCCGGGGACACTGAAGCTTTCTTT
J: TRBJ2-7; size: .; V: TRBV4-1; D: TRBD1; length: 15; CDR3: CASSQPGTGSYEQYF; DNA: TGCGCCAGCAGCCAACCCGGGACAGGGTCCTACGAGCAGTACTTC
J: TRBJ2-6; size: .; V: TRBV10-2; D: .; length: 15; CDR3: CASQKGVSGANVLTF; DNA: TGCGCCTCCCAAAAGGGGGTCTCTGGGGCCAACGTCCTGACTTTC
J: TRBJ1-3; size: .; V: TRBV2; D: TRBD1; length: 15; CDR3: CASRGDRASGNTIYF; DNA: TGTGCCAGCAGGGGGGACAGGGCTTCGGGAAACACCATATATTTT
J: TRBJ2-7; size: .; V: TRBV11-2; D: .; length: 15; CDR3: CASSLDYGAAYEQYF; DNA: TGTGCCAGCAGCTTAGATTATGGGGCTGCCTACGAGCAGTACTTC
J: TRBJ1-5; size: .; V: TRBV19; D: .; length: 17; CDR3: CASSNLFGGFSNQPQHF; DNA: TGTGCCAGTAGTAATTTATTTGGGGGCTTTAGCAATCAGCCCCAGCATTTT
J: TRBJ1-1; size: .; V: TRBV4-1; D: .; length: 14; CDR3: CASSQGHINTEAFF; DNA: TGCGCCAGCAGCCAAGGGCACATTAACACTGAAGCTTTCTTT
J: TRBJ1-2; size: .; V: TRBV6-6; D: TRBD1; length: 13; CDR3: CASRSGTDYGYTF; DNA: TGTGCCAGCCGGTCCGGGACAGACTATGGCTACACCTTC
J: TRBJ2-7; size: .; V: TRBV9; D: .; length: 15; CDR3: CASSVATQFSSEQYF; DNA: TGTGCCAGCAGCGTAGCTACTCAATTCTCCTCCGAGCAGTACTTC
J: TRBJ1-1; size: .; V: TRBV12-5; D: .; length: 13; CDR3: CASGLQVNTEAFF; DNA: TGTGCTAGTGGTTTGCAGGTGAACACTGAAGCTTTCTTT
J: TRBJ2-5; size: .; V: TRBV7-9; D: TRBD1; length: 14; CDR3: CASSFDRDSETQYF; DNA: TGTGCCAGCAGCTTCGACAGGGATTCAGAGACCCAGTACTTC
J: TRBJ2-7; size: .; V: TRBV9; D: TRBD2; length: 12; CDR3: CASSGESGGQYF; DNA: TGTGCCAGCAGCGGAGAAAGCGGGGGGCAGTACTTC
J: TRBJ2-7; size: .; V: TRBV29-1; D: TRBD1; length: 13; CDR3: CSGTTGESYEQYF; DNA: TGCAGCGGAACGACAGGGGAGTCCTACGAGCAGTACTTC
J: TRBJ2-2; size: .; V: TRBV7-9; D: TRBD1; length: 15; CDR3: CASSALDRGLGELFF; DNA: TGTGCCAGCAGCGCCCTGGACAGGGGGCTCGGGGAGCTGTTTTTT
J: TRBJ1-3; size: .; V: TRBV18; D: TRBD1; length: 16; CDR3: CASSPETGGHGNTIYF; DNA: TGTGCCAGCTCACCGGAGACAGGGGGTCATGGAAACACCATATATTTT
J: TRBJ2-3; size: .; V: TRBV2; D: TRBD2; length: 15; CDR3: CASSDRGSPTDTQYF; DNA: TGTGCCAGCAGTGATCGCGGGAGCCCCACAGATACGCAGTATTTT
J: TRBJ2-7; size: .; V: TRBV11-2; D: .; length: 14; CDR3: CASSLGPSSYEQYF; DNA: TGTGCCAGCAGCTTAGGTCCCAGCTCCTACGAGCAGTACTTC
J: TRBJ1-2; size: .; V: TRBV5-5; D: .; length: 15; CDR3: CASSLVWTEKDGYTF; DNA: TGTGCCAGCAGCTTGGTTTGGACAGAGAAGGATGGCTACACCTTC
J: TRBJ1-4; size: .; V: TRBV4-1; D: .; length: 14; CDR3: CASREGPTNEKLFF; DNA: TGCGCCAGCAGGGAGGGCCCAACTAATGAAAAACTGTTTTTT
J: TRBJ2-3; size: .; V: TRBV11-2; D: TRBD2; length: 16; CDR3: CASSSRLAGSTDTQYF; DNA: TGTGCCAGCAGCTCCCGACTAGCGGGAAGCACAGATACGCAGTATTTT
J: TRBJ1-4; size: .; V: TRBV7-9; D: .; length: 14; CDR3: CASSSSTTNEKLFF; DNA: TGTGCCAGCAGCTCGAGTACAACTAATGAAAAACTGTTTTTT
J: TRBJ1-2; size: .; V: TRBV7-9; D: .; length: 11; CDR3: CASSNLNGYTF; DNA: TGTGCCAGCTCCAACTTAAACGGCTACACCTTC
J: TRBJ1-2; size: .; V: TRBV6-1; D: .; length: 16; CDR3: CASSGDPGQSNYGYTF; DNA: TGTGCCAGCAGTGGAGACCCGGGACAAAGTAACTATGGCTACACCTTC
J: TRBJ2-3; size: .; V: TRBV5-1; D: .; length: 14; CDR3: CASRWGTGPDTQYF; DNA: TGCGCCAGCAGATGGGGTACAGGGCCAGATACGCAGTATTTT
J: TRBJ1-2; size: .; V: TRBV5-1; D: .; length: 14; CDR3: CASSPRAANYGYTF; DNA: TGCGCCAGCAGCCCCAGGGCTGCTAACTATGGCTACACCTTC
J: TRBJ2-1; size: .; V: TRBV27; D: TRBD2; length: 16; CDR3: CASKYSGPHSYNEQFF; DNA: TGTGCCAGCAAATATAGCGGGCCTCACTCCTACAATGAGCAGTTCTTC
J: TRBJ2-2; size: .; V: TRBV6-1; D: TRBD2; length: 17; CDR3: CASSEGTSTIPTRELFF; DNA: TGTGCCAGCAGTGAAGGGACTAGCACAATCCCTACCAGGGAGCTGTTTTTT